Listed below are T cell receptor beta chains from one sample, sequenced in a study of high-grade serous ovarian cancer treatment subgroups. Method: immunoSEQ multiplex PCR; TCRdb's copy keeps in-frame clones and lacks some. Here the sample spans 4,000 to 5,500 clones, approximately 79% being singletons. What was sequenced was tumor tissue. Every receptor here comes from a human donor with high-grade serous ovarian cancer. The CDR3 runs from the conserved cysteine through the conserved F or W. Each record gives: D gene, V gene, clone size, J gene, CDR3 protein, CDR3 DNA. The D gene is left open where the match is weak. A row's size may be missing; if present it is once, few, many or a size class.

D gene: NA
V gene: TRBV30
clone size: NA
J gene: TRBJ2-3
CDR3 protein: CAWKRGDPTDTQYF
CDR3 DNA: TGTGCCTGGAAAAGGGGGGACCCTACAGATACGCAGTATTTT

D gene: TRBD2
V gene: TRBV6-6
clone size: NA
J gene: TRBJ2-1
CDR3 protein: CASSSLAPYPQFF
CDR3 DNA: TGTGCCAGCAGCTCACTAGCGCCATACCCGCAGTTCTTC

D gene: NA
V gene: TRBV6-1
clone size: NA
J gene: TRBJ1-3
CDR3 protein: CASLSVQGGNTIYF
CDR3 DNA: TGTGCCAGCCTTTCCGTACAGGGAGGAAACACCATATATTTT

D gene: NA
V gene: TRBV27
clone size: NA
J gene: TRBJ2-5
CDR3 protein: CASSANIRVYQETQYF
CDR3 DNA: TGTGCCAGCAGTGCAAATATCCGGGTGTACCAAGAGACCCAGTACTTC

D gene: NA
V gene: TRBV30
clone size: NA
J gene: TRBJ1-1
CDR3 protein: CAWGAYTEAFF
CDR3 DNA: TGTGCCTGGGGGGCCTACACTGAAGCTTTCTTT

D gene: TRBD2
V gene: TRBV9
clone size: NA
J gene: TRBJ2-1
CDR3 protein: CASSESSGPSYNEQFF
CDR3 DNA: TGTGCCAGCAGCGAGTCTAGCGGTCCCTCCTACAATGAGCAGTTCTTC

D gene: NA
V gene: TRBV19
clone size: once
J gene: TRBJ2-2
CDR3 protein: CASSTTRISPEELFF
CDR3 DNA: TGTGCCAGTAGTACAACCCGGATCTCACCGGAGGAGCTGTTTTTT

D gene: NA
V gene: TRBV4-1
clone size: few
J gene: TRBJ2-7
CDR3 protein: CASSQSSGIYEQYF
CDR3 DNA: TGCGCCAGCAGCCAGTCTTCAGGGATTTACGAGCAGTACTTC

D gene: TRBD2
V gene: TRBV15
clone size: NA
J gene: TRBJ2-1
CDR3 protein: CATSIRTSGINEQFF
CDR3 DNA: TGTGCCACCAGCATTCGGACTAGCGGGATTAATGAGCAGTTCTTC

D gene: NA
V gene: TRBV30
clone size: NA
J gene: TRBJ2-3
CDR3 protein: CAWSVRRADTQYF
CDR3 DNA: TGTGCCTGGAGTGTGAGGAGGGCAGATACGCAGTATTTT

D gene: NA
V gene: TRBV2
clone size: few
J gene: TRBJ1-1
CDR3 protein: CASSVGEAFF
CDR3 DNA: TGTGCCAGCAGTGTAGGTGAAGCTTTCTTT

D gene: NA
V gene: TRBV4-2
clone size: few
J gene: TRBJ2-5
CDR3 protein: CASSQEGEETQYF
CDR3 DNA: TGTGCCAGCAGCCAAGAAGGAGAAGAGACCCAGTACTTC

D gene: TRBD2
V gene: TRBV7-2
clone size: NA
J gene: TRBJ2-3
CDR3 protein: CASSPQRAGGSTDTQYF
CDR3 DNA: TGTGCCAGCAGCCCCCAGCGAGCGGGGGGGAGTACAGATACGCAGTATTTT

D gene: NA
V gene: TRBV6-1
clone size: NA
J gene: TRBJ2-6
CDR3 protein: CASSESISGANVLTF
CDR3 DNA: TGTGCCAGCAGTGAAAGCATCTCTGGGGCCAACGTCCTGACTTTC

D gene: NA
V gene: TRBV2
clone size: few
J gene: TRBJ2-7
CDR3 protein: CASSSNTYEQYF
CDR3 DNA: TGTGCCAGCAGTTCGAATACCTACGAGCAGTACTTC

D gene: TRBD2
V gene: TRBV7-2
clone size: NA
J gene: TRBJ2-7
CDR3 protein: CASSKAAGYEQYF
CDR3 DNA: TGTGCCAGCAGTAAGGCAGCGGGGTACGAGCAGTACTTC

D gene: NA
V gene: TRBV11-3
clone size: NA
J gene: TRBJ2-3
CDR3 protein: CASSSTRRWTDTQYF
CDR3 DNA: TGTGCCAGCAGCTCAACTCGTCGGTGGACAGATACGCAGTATTTT

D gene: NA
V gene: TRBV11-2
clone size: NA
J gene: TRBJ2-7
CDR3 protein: CASSLLDMGVPEQYF
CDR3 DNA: TGTGCCAGCAGCTTATTGGACATGGGAGTCCCCGAGCAGTACTTC

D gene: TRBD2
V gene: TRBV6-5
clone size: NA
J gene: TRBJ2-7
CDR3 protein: CASRTSPYEQYF
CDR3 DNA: TGTGCCAGCAGGACTAGCCCCTACGAGCAGTACTTC

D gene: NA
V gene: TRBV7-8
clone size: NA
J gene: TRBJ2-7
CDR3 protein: CASSLAPPYEQYF
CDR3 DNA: TGTGCCAGCAGCTTAGCGCCCCCCTACGAGCAGTACTTC

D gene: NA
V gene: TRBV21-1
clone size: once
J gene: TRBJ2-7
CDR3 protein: CASSKEEGLGYEQYF
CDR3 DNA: TGTGCCAGCAGCAAAGAGGAGGGATTGGGCTACGAGCAGTACTTC

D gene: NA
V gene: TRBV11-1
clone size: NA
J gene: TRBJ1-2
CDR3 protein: CASSPTGSGYTF
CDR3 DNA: TGTGCCAGCAGCCCTACAGGTTCAGGCTACACCTTC

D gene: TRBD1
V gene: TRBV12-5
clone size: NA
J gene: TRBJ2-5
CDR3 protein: CASGRQGAETQYF
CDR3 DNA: TGTGCTAGTGGGAGGCAGGGGGCAGAGACCCAGTACTTC

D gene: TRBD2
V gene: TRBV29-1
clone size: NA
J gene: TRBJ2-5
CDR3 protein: CSVEAPKGLAGKEQYF
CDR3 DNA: TGCAGCGTTGAAGCACCCAAGGGACTAGCGGGGAAAGAGCAGTACTTC

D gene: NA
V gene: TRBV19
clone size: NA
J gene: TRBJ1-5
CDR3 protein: CASSIDLGRAVGPQHF
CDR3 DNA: TGTGCCAGTAGTATAGATCTAGGCAGGGCCGTGGGGCCCCAGCATTTT

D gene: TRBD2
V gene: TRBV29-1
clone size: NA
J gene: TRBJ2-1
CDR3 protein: CSAPGGGAYNEQFF
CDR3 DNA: TGCAGCGCCCCGGGGGGGGGCGCCTACAATGAGCAGTTCTTC

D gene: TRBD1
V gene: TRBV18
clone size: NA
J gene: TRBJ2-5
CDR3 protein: CASSPNQPRGRRETQYF
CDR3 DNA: TGTGCCAGCTCACCAAACCAACCCAGGGGGCGCCGGGAGACCCAGTACTTC

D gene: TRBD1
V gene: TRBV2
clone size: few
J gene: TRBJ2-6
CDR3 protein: CASSDRGAGANVLTF
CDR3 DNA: TGTGCCAGCAGCGACAGGGGGGCTGGGGCCAACGTCCTGACTTTC

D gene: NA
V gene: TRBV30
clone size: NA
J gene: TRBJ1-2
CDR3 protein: CAWSPTGPGYTF
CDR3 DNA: TGTGCCTGGAGTCCTACAGGGCCTGGCTACACCTTC

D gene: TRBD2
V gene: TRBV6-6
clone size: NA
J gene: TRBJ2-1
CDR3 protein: CASSTLAGVFYNEQFF
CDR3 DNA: TGTGCCAGCAGTACTTTAGCGGGAGTTTTTTACAATGAGCAGTTCTTC

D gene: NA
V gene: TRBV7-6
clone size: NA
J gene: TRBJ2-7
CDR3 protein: CASSPKAGAAYEQYF
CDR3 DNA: TGTGCCAGCAGCCCCAAGGCAGGGGCGGCCTACGAGCAGTACTTC

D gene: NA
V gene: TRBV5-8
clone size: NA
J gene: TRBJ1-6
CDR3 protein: CASSLPGGQVNSPLHF
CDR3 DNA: TGTGCCAGCAGCTTGCCCGGGGGGCAGGTCAATTCACCCCTCCACTTT

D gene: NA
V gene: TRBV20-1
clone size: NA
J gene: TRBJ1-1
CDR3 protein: CSAARTEAFF
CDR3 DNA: TGCAGTGCGGCCAGGACTGAAGCTTTCTTT

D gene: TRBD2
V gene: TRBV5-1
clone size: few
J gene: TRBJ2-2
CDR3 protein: CASSLALSGSSSTGELFF
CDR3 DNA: TGCGCCAGCAGCTTGGCCCTTAGCGGGTCCTCGAGCACCGGGGAGCTGTTTTTT

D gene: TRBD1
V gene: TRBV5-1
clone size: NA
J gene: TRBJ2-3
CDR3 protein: CASSTLTGKVTDTQYF
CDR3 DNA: TGCGCCAGCAGCACCCTGACAGGGAAGGTCACAGATACGCAGTATTTT

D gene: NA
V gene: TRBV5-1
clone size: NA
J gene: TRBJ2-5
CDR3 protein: CASSPQQWYQETQYF
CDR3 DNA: TGCGCCAGCAGCCCACAACAATGGTACCAAGAGACCCAGTACTTC

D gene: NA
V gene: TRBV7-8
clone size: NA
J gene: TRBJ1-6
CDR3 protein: CASSLASNSPLHF
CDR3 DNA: TGTGCCAGCAGCTTAGCATCTAATTCACCCCTCCACTTT

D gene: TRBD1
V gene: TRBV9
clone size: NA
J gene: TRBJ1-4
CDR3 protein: CASSVADRGRSNEKLFF
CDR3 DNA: TGTGCCAGCAGCGTAGCAGACAGGGGGCGATCTAATGAAAAACTGTTTTTT

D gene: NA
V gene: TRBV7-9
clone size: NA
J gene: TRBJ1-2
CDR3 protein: CASSLAHSVGYGYTF
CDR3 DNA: TGTGCCAGCAGCTTAGCGCATTCGGTCGGCTATGGCTACACCTTC

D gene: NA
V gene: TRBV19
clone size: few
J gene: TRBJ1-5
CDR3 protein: CASSTQIGQYNQPQHF
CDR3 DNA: TGTGCCAGTAGTACCCAGATCGGACAGTACAATCAGCCCCAGCATTTT

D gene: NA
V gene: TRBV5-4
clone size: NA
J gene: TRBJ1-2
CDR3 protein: CASSLDYYGYTF
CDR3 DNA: TGTGCCAGCAGCTTGGACTACTATGGCTACACCTTC

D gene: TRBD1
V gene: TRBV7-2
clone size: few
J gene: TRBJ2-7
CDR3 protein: CASSSGTGGFYEQYF
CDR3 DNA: TGTGCCAGCAGTTCCGGGACAGGGGGCTTCTACGAGCAGTACTTC

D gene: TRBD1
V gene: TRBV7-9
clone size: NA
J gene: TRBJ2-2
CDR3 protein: CASSPTGINTGELFF
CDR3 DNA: TGTGCCAGCAGCCCGACAGGGATCAACACCGGGGAGCTGTTTTTT

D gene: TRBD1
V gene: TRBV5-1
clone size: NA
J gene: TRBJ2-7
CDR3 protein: CASSRGQGAYEQYF
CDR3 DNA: TGCGCCAGCAGCCGGGGACAGGGAGCCTACGAGCAGTACTTC

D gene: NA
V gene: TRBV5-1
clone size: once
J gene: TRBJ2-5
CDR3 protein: CASTPRGLRQETQYF
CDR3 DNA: TGCGCCAGCACCCCCCGGGGGCTGCGACAAGAGACCCAGTACTTC

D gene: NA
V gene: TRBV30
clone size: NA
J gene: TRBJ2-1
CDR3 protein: CAWSGTFAYNEQFF
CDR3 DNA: TGTGCCTGGAGTGGGACTTTTGCCTACAATGAGCAGTTCTTC

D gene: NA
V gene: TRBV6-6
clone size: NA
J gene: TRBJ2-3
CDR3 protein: CASSYPDTQYF
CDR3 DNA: TGTGCCAGCAGTTACCCAGATACGCAGTATTTT

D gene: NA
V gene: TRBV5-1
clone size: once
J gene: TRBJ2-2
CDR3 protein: CASSLAGQPPGELFF
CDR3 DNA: TGCGCCAGCAGCTTGGCCGGACAGCCACCCGGGGAGCTGTTTTTT

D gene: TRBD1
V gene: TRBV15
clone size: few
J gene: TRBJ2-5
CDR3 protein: CATSKDRDETQYF
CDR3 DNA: TGTGCCACCAGTAAGGACAGGGATGAGACCCAGTACTTC

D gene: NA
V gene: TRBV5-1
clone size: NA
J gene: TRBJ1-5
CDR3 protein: CASSLGANQPQHF
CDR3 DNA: TGCGCCAGCAGCTTGGGTGCCAATCAGCCCCAGCATTTT

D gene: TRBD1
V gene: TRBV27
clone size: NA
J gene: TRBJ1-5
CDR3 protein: CASSLGQDNQPQHF
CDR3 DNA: TGTGCCAGCAGTTTAGGACAGGACAATCAGCCCCAGCATTTT

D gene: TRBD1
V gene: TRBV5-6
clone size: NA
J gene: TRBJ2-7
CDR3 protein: CASSLGGQGYEQYF
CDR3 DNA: TGTGCCAGCAGCTTGGGCGGACAGGGCTACGAGCAGTACTTC

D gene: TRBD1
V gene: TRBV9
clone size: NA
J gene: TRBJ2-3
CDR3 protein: CASSVGDRGPDTQYF
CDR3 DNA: TGTGCCAGCAGCGTGGGTGACAGGGGACCAGATACGCAGTATTTT

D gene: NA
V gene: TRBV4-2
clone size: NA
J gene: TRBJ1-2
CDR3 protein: CASSLHRGSGPSGYTF
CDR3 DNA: TGTGCCAGCAGCCTCCATCGGGGCAGCGGGCCCTCCGGCTACACCTTC

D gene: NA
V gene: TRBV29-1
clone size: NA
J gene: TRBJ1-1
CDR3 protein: CSVFPTTEAFF
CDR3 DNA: TGCAGCGTTTTCCCTACGACTGAAGCTTTCTTT